This TCR beta chain came from a study of CD8 T cells in Susac syndrome. General study results and limits: The study recognized that the number of individuals in its TCR sequencing and HLA analysis was relatively small.

The CDR3 spans 13 residues. Looked up from germline, CDR1 is DFQATT and CDR2 is SNEGSKA (reference sequence). V was trimmed by 2 bases and J by 0 bases, leaving 8 bases between them. RNA was extracted with the RNeasy kit, and a quantity of roughly 0.5 to 1 ug was reverse transcribed using random hexamers. It was immunoSEQ multiplex PCR that amplified TCR beta CDR3 across 54 Vbeta and 13 Jbeta. From the immunoSEQ multiplex PCR reads, TCRdb called clonotypes with MiXCR, one entry per CDR3 protein. The sample lists about 150,000 distinct CDR3 sequences; roughly 95% were seen once. This clonotype was detected once. The antigen is undetermined. Peripheral blood CD8+ and CD4+ T cells were profiled by TCR beta sequencing. FACS enriched CD8+ TEMRA cells, while bulk CD8+ and CD4+ were negatively isolated.

The sequencing input was CD4+ T cells from PBMCs. The chain recombines TRBV20-1 with TRBJ2-7; D is perhaps TRBD1 (5 bases). The TCR was taken from a human donor with multiple sclerosis. CDR3 protein: CSARQGSSYEQYF. Written as DNA, the CDR3 is TGCAGTGCTAGACAGGGAAGCTCCTACGAGCAGTACTTC.